What follows describes a single T cell receptor (beta chain). Its antigen is unknown. Assay: immunoSEQ multiplex PCR; the TCRdb copy retains only in-frame clones and omits some. This sample carries about 80,000 clones, approximately 80% of them seen once, and the ten largest clones take about 3.4%. The data were obtained in a study of neoadjuvant anti-PD-1 for oral cavity cancer. Study summary: Around day 43, patients without progression received a fourth nivolumab dose before surgery. Study-wide points: Higher pretreatment blood Treg/Th17 ratios correlated with higher pretreatment blood and lower post-treatment tumor TCRbeta clonality. With a few patients per group, TCR findings need larger cohorts.

Germline V gives CDR1 SGHVS, CDR2 FQNEAQ. Trimming pared 2 bases from V and 0 bases from J, leaving 11 bases between. The CDR3 has 15 amino acids. Blood cells were analyzed directly, without culture or expansion. The sequence was collected from a person aged 40 to 85 with oral cavity squamous cell carcinoma. The V gene is TRBV7-8, the J gene TRBJ2-7, with TRBD1 as a possible D gene (6 bases). Here the sequenced sample was PBMCs, taken before nivolumab (anti-PD-1) treatment. The CDR3 sequence: CASSLHQGPSYEQYF. Here the CDR3 DNA reads TGTGCCAGCAGCTTACACCAGGGGCCCTCCTACGAGCAGTACTTC.